This section outlines one T cell receptor (beta chain) sequence together with its context. Clones were read by immunoSEQ multiplex PCR, and TCRdb kept only the in-frame ones, dropping some. The data show roughly 15,000 clones, 76% seen once. The data are from a study of T cell repertoires in ileal Crohn's disease. Study-wide context: About half of patients got postoperative therapy: some 11 thiopurines, approximately 17 anti-TNF. TCRB immunosequencing input was five hundred nanograms of biopsy DNA per sample. Biopsies of inflamed ileum from the surgical specimen form M0 samples.

Described time point: inflamed ileum from the surgical specimen. The CDR3 extends over 15 amino acids. Germline assignment: CDR1 LNHDA and CDR2 SQIVND (reference sequence). With 8 bases removed from V and 2 bases from J, the gap between germline ends came to 16 bases. The chain joins TRBV19 to TRBJ1-3; no clear D. The sample taken for sequencing was ileal tissue. This receptor was obtained from an adult with Crohn's disease. This chain's CDR3 is CASRAWEGTGNTIYF. Written as DNA, the CDR3 is TGTGCCAGTCGGGCGTGGGAAGGGACTGGAAACACCATATATTTT. Combining the CDR3 with reference TRBV19 and TRBJ1-3 gives the whole variable domain DGGITQSPKYLFRKEGQNVTLSCEQNLNHDAMYWYRQDPGQGLRLIYYSQIVNDFQKGDIAEGYSVSREKKESFPLTVTSAQKNPTAFYLCASRAWEGTGNTIYFGEGSWLTVV.